The rows below give T cell receptor beta chains drawn from one sample of a study of blood T cell repertoires in COVID-19. Assay used: immunoSEQ multiplex PCR; TCRdb lists only in-frame clones, some missing. The table lists more than 300,000 clones, around 90% of them singletons. Material: PBMCs or T cells enriched from blood (not recorded which). The origin of the receptors is a young woman who had recovered from COVID-19. Both conserved end residues are part of each CDR3. The order of the fields is D gene, J gene, clone size, V gene, CDR3 DNA, CDR3 protein. A D gene is named only where the DNA matches it firmly. Part of the rows lack a size; the others show once, few, many or a class for expanded clones.

>-|TRBJ2-4|-|TRBV19
TGTGCCAGTAGTACAGGGTTGGACAAAAACATTCAGTACTTC
CASSTGLDKNIQYF
>-|TRBJ1-5|-|TRBV7-2
TGTGCCAGCAGCTTAGCCGAGAATCAGCCCCAGCATTTT
CASSLAENQPQHF
>-|TRBJ2-5|-|TRBV10-3
TGTGCCATCAGTGATTCGTCTAGCGTACAAGAGACCCAGTACTTC
CAISDSSSVQETQYF
>-|TRBJ1-1|-|TRBV5-1
-
CASSWGGGTGVFF
>TRBD1|TRBJ1-4|-|TRBV27
TGTGCCAGCAGTTTGTTTCAAGCCGGGACAGGGCACCTGTTTTTT
CASSLFQAGTGHLFF
>TRBD2|TRBJ2-2|-|TRBV7-2
TGTGCCAGCAGCTTCCATAGCGGGGTCACCGGGGAGCTGTTTTTT
CASSFHSGVTGELFF
>TRBD1|TRBJ1-1|-|TRBV18
TGTGCCAGTTCACAGGGGGCTGGTACTGAAGCTTTCTTT
CASSQGAGTEAFF
>-|TRBJ1-1|-|TRBV2
TGTGCCAGCCGGAACCTCCAGGGTGCCACTGAAGCTTTCTTT
CASRNLQGATEAFF
>-|TRBJ1-2|-|TRBV5-4
TGTGCCAGCAGCTTGGCGGGGAGGGTCGCCAATGGCTACACCTTC
CASSLAGRVANGYTF
>TRBD1|TRBJ2-5|-|TRBV5-4
TGTGCCAGCAGCTTGCACCGGGACAGCCAAGAGACCCAGTACTTC
CASSLHRDSQETQYF
>TRBD1|TRBJ1-2|-|TRBV19
TGTGCCAGTAGTACGACAGGGATGAACTATGGCTACACCTTC
CASSTTGMNYGYTF
>-|TRBJ2-5|-|TRBV6-5
TGTGCCAGCAGTTACTCGTCTCAGGGCGTAGAGACCCAGTACTTC
CASSYSSQGVETQYF
>-|TRBJ1-6|-|TRBV27
TGTGCCAGCAGTTTTGGCAGGTTCGGGACCCTCCACTTT
CASSFGRFGTLHF
>-|TRBJ2-5|-|TRBV11-3
TGTGCCAGCACCAATGGGGGCGGGGAGACCCAGTACTTC
CASTNGGGETQYF
>-|TRBJ2-7|few|TRBV7-9
TGTGCCAGCAGCTTTCAGGTCTCCTACGAGCAGTACTTC
CASSFQVSYEQYF
>TRBD1|TRBJ2-7|-|TRBV18
TGTGCCAGCTCACCACCGGGACAGGGGTATACCTACGAGCAGTACTTC
CASSPPGQGYTYEQYF
>-|TRBJ1-6|-|TRBV27
TGTGCCAGCAGATGGACAGTTGGGGGTAGCTCACCCCTCCACTTT
CASRWTVGGSSPLHF
>-|TRBJ1-3|-|TRBV6-1
TGTGCCAGCAGTGAAGTGGCAGGGCGGAACACCATATATTTT
CASSEVAGRNTIYF
>-|TRBJ1-6|-|TRBV27
TGTGCCAGCAGTTTAAAGAGGGGGGGTAATTCACCCCTCCACTTT
CASSLKRGGNSPLHF
>TRBD1|TRBJ2-1|-|TRBV5-8
TGTGCCAGCAGCTTGGGGACAGGGAGCCACAATGAGCAGTTCTTC
CASSLGTGSHNEQFF
>-|TRBJ2-3|-|TRBV5-6
TGTGCCAGCAGCAGGGGCTCAGGCGCAGATACGCAGTATTTT
CASSRGSGADTQYF
>-|TRBJ2-2|-|TRBV7-2
TGTGCCAGCAGCTCGCTAGCGCCCGGGGAGCTGTTTTTT
CASSSLAPGELFF
>-|TRBJ2-1|-|TRBV7-8
TGTGCCAGCAGCTTAGCGTCGGAGGGGAATGAGCAGTTCTTC
CASSLASEGNEQFF
>-|TRBJ2-1|-|TRBV18
TGTGCCAGCTCACGCCAGGGGTACAATGAGCAGTTCTTC
CASSRQGYNEQFF
>TRBD1|TRBJ1-5|-|TRBV5-8
TGTGCCAGCAGCTTTTACAGGGGGTCTAATCAGCCCCAGCATTTT
CASSFYRGSNQPQHF
>TRBD1|TRBJ2-7|-|TRBV27
TGTGCCAGCAGTCTCTCGACAGGGATCCTCCTCTTC
CASSLSTGILLF
>-|TRBJ2-2|-|TRBV9
TGTGCCAGCAGCGTACCCCGCTTAGCGGAGAACACCGGGGAGCTGTTTTTT
CASSVPRLAENTGELFF
>TRBD1|TRBJ1-1|-|TRBV5-5
TGTGCCAGCAGCCTCGGGGACAGGGACACTGAAGCTTTCTTT
CASSLGDRDTEAFF
>TRBD1|TRBJ1-2|-|TRBV5-5
TGTGCCAGCAGCTTGAAGACAGGGCTCTATGGCTACACCTTC
CASSLKTGLYGYTF
>-|TRBJ1-1|-|TRBV3-1/TRBV3-2
TGTGCCAGCAGCCCGATCTCTCGAGGCACTGAAGCTTTCTTT
CASSPISRGTEAFF
>-|TRBJ1-1|-|TRBV7-9
TGTGCCAGCAGCTTACACAGCCAGAACACTGAAGCTTTCTTT
CASSLHSQNTEAFF
>-|TRBJ1-3|-|TRBV3-1/TRBV3-2
TGTGCCAGCAGCCAGGGGCCTATCTCTGGAAACACCATATATTTT
CASSQGPISGNTIYF
>-|TRBJ1-2|-|TRBV28
TGTGCCAGCAGCTTAAGTCCGCTAGGGGACATTGATGGCTACACCTTC
CASSLSPLGDIDGYTF
>-|TRBJ1-1|-|TRBV7-8
TGTGCCAGCAGCCCAACGGGACTCCCGAACACTGAAGCTTTCTTT
CASSPTGLPNTEAFF
>-|TRBJ1-1|-|TRBV7-2
TGTGCCAGCAGCTTTAGGCAGGGGAGACGTAACACTGAAGCTTTCTTT
CASSFRQGRRNTEAFF
>-|TRBJ1-1|-|TRBV5-8
TGTGCCAGCTGGGGGGGCACTGAAGCTTTCTTT
CASWGGTEAFF
>TRBD1|TRBJ1-3|few|TRBV28
TGTGCCAGCAGTTTTACAGGGGGCTCCGGAAACACCATATATTTT
CASSFTGGSGNTIYF
>-|TRBJ1-3|-|TRBV7-2
TGTGCCAGCAGCTTAGGTCAGGGACTAGCTGGAAACACCATATATTTT
CASSLGQGLAGNTIYF
>-|TRBJ1-1|-|TRBV11-2
TGTGCCAGCAGCTTAGATTTGGGGCCAACTGAAGCTTTCTTT
CASSLDLGPTEAFF
>TRBD1|TRBJ1-2|-|TRBV4-3
TGCGCCAGCAGCCCGACACAGGGGGCATACTATGGCTACACCTTC
CASSPTQGAYYGYTF
>-|TRBJ1-1|-|TRBV6-5
TGTGCCAGCAGCCAGGGCCCTGAAGCTTTCTTT
CASSQGPEAFF
>TRBD2|TRBJ2-7|once|TRBV11-2
TGTGCCAGCAGCATCCTGACTAGCGGATCCCACGAGCAGTACTTC
CASSILTSGSHEQYF
>TRBD2|TRBJ2-3|-|TRBV28
TGTGCCAGCAGTTTATCTAGCGGGATGGAGGGAGATACGCAGTATTTT
CASSLSSGMEGDTQYF
>-|TRBJ2-2|-|TRBV30
TGTGCCTGTTCATCGTCTTTTAGCAGACGGACCGGGGAGCTGTTTTTT
CACSSSFSRRTGELFF
>-|TRBJ2-5|-|TRBV7-6
-
CASSLGGQYVGETQYF
>-|TRBJ2-5|-|TRBV27
TGTGCCAGCAAGCAGGGGGGCTTCGAGACCCAGTACTTC
CASKQGGFETQYF
>TRBD1|TRBJ1-4|-|TRBV7-9
TGTGCCAGCAGCTTCTTCCTGGGACAGAGGGATGAAAAACTGTTTTTT
CASSFFLGQRDEKLFF
>TRBD1|TRBJ1-6|once|TRBV4-2
TGTGCCAGCAGCCAAGTTGGACAGGGGAATTCACCCCTCCACTTT
CASSQVGQGNSPLHF
>TRBD1|TRBJ1-1|-|TRBV7-2
TGTGCCAGCAGCTTACTCGTGACAGGGGTGAACACTGAAGCTTTCTTT
CASSLLVTGVNTEAFF
>-|TRBJ1-1|-|TRBV19
TGTGCCAGTAGTATGACACAGGGCACTGAAGCTTTCTTT
CASSMTQGTEAFF